The 11 T cell receptor beta chains presented below share a single source sample, sequenced in a study of shared clonotypes between healthy human individuals. TCRdb keeps only in-frame clones here, not all; method: immunoSEQ multiplex PCR. The sample carries millions of clones, over 90% recorded once. Source material: naive CD4+ T cells from PBMCs. Subset given: CD45RA+ positively selected. The receptors were sampled from a man between 18 and 35 years old in good health. Some clones in this sample may be carry-over from other donors' samples.

This clone was seen a single time. The CDR3 sequence is CASSLGQNNQPQHF. The CDR3 DNA is TGCGCCAGCAGCCTAGGACAGAACAATCAGCCCCAGCATTTT. This chain links TRBV4-1 with TRBJ1-5; maybe TRBD1 (6 bases). Trimming took 4 bases from V and 3 from J, leaving 10 bases between them. The length of the CDR3 is 14 residues. Germline V gene data show CDR1 as MGHRA and CDR2 as YSYEKL.

J is TRBJ2-4 and V is TRBV5-6; D gene ambiguous. The ends were cut back, 5 bases at V and 3 bases at J, with 12 bases in the middle. The CDR3 length is 14 residues. Per the germline V gene, CDR1 is SGHDT and CDR2 is YYEEEE. CDR3 nucleotide sequence: TGTGCCAGCAGTCAGAGGTTTGGCAAAAACATTCAGTACTTC. Residues: CASSQRFGKNIQYF.

The chain combines TRBV5-1 with TRBJ1-1; 7 positions agree with TRBD1. CDR3 size: 15 residues. J lost 3 bases, V lost 4 bases, and 9 bases had no gene match. The germline CDR1 and CDR2 sequences are SGHRS and YFSETQ. The CDR3 loop is CASSPAGTEDTEAFF. In DNA form, the CDR3 reads TGCGCCAGCAGCCCGGCCGGGACAGAAGACACTGAAGCTTTCTTT.

The rearrangement links TRBV25-1 to TRBJ2-3; TRBD1 is a possible D gene (5 bases). Germline loops: CDR1 MGHDK, CDR2 SYGVNS. The CDR3 contains 14 residues. Deletions cut 6 bases from V and 1 base from J, with 11 bases between. CDR3 region: CASSLVGGTDTQYF. CDR3 coding DNA: TGTGCCAGCAGCTTAGTAGGGGGCACAGATACGCAGTATTTT.

The V call is TRBV7-3, the J call TRBJ2-1; unclear D gene. This CDR3 contains 15 residues. Germline CDR1 reads SGHTA; CDR2 reads FQGTGA. The V gene lost 2 bases and the J gene lost 8 bases, with 16 bases spanning the gap. CDR3 bases: TGTGCCAGCAGCTTAGGCAGGACCTCCGGTGATGAGCAGTTCTTC. Encoded protein: CASSLGRTSGDEQFF.

Only one count was recorded for this clone. The chain links TRBV10-3 to TRBJ2-2; the D gene is possibly TRBD1 (6 bases). CDR3 length equals 16 residues. Trimming took 2 bases from V and 0 from J, leaving 10 bases between them. Germline V gene sequence: CDR1 ENHRY, CDR2 SYGVKD. For the CDR3, the DNA is TGTGCCATCAGTGAGGGAGCAGGGGCGAACACCGGGGAGCTGTTTTTT. Protein sequence: CAISEGAGANTGELFF.

A single count supports this clone. CDR3 DNA sequence: TGTGCCAGCAGCCCCGAACCCTTGGCATCGAACTATGGCTACACCTTC. It is translated as CASSPEPLASNYGYTF. The chain is built from TRBV5-4 and TRBJ1-2, with D unresolved. The germline V and J ends were trimmed by 4 bases and 2 bases, with 18 bases remaining between them. Germline V gives CDR1 SGHNT, CDR2 YYREEE (reference sequence). The CDR3 runs 16 residues.

The chain links TRBV5-1 to TRBJ1-1; D call uncertain. The germline V gene has CDR1 SGHRS and CDR2 YFSETQ. V was pared by 2 bases and J by 3 bases, with 5 bases between. The CDR3 is made up of 12 amino acids. DNA for the CDR3: TGCGCCAGCAGCTTTAGCCACACTGAAGCTTTCTTT. It specifies CASSFSHTEAFF.

The genes are TRBV28 and TRBJ2-1; TRBD2 matches at 8 bases. With V trimmed by 4 bases and J by 0 bases, 11 bases remained unmatched. Germline V lookup: CDR1 MDHEN, CDR2 SYDVKM. The CDR3 contains 18 residues. The CDR3 coding sequence is TGTGCCAGCAGTTCGCCGGGACTAGTGTGGAGCTCCTACAATGAGCAGTTCTTC. Residues: CASSSPGLVWSSYNEQFF. The full variable domain, its missing parts supplied by reference TRBV28 and TRBJ2-1, is DVKVTQSSRYLVKRTGEKVFLECVQDMDHENMFWYRQDPGLGLRLIYFSYDVKMKEKGDIPEGYSVSREKKERFSLILESASTNQTSMYLCASSSPGLVWSSYNEQFFGPGTRLTVL.

V is TRBV28 and J is TRBJ1-1; D is possibly TRBD1 (6 bases). The CDR3 extends over 15 amino acids. Looked up from germline, CDR1 is MDHEN and CDR2 is SYDVKM. Trimming shortened V by 5 bases and J by 5 bases, and 18 bases separated the two germline ends. The chain's CDR3 is CASSTPGGVGTEAFF. CDR3 DNA: TGTGCCAGCAGTACCCCGGGGGGCGTAGGAACTGAAGCTTTCTTT.

This clone was counted only a few times. V usage is TRBV2 and J usage is TRBJ1-1; 8 bases are a match to TRBD1. CDR1 is SNHLY, CDR2 FYNNEI, per germline. The CDR3 runs 13 residues. V was pared by 7 bases and J by 4 bases, with 5 bases of the junction left unmatched. CDR3 sequence: CASTLDRGTEAFF. The CDR3 DNA reads as TGTGCCAGCACCCTCGACAGGGGCACTGAAGCTTTCTTT.